This T cell receptor beta chain was sequenced during a study of T cell responses to AZD1222 COVID-19 vaccine. Germline V gene lookup returns CDR1 KGHSH and CDR2 LQKENI. Deletions cut 0 bases from V and 0 bases from J, with 12 bases between. This CDR3 comprises 16 residues. On this clone: Its antigen remains unidentified.

Findings and limits, study-wide: As reported, nearly half of all spike-specific TCRs target variant regions that are unmutated. Baseline serology detected seropositivity in only five to seven AZD1222 recipients. Repertoire sampling occurred only after the peak T cell response. Spike-wide vaccine-associated CD4 TCRs dominated at 160-218 and 743-854.

The assay was immunoSEQ multiplex PCR, and TCRdb's table has in-frame clones only and misses some. The sample carries 140,000 to 150,000 clones, roughly 90% recorded once. The V call is TRBV18, the J call TRBJ2-7, with D tentatively TRBD2 (5 bases). The TCR comes from an adult who received the AZD1222 COVID-19 vaccine. This sample comprised peripheral blood, obtained 28 days after the second AZD1222 dose. The CDR3 DNA is TGTGCCAGCTCACCACCGGGAACTAGTTACTCCTACGAGCAGTACTTC. This translates into CASSPPGTSYSYEQYF.